Each of the 28 T cell receptor beta chains below was sequenced from the same sample in a study of regulatory T cells in long-lasting Graves disease. Indicated time point: persistent/refractory GD, antithyroid drugs over 5 years with positive TRAb. TCR sequences were obtained from RNA taken from PBMCs. For TCR beta, libraries came from iRepertoire HTBI primers and Arm-PCR of CDR3 regions. TCRdb reprocessed the multiplex PCR reads with MiXCR, giving one entry per CDR3 protein. Among over 300,000 distinct CDR3 sequences, roughly a fifth were seen once, and the ten largest hold approximately 31%. This specimen consisted of peripheral blood mononuclear cells (PBMCs), obtained when the disease was refractory, from a patient treated with antithyroid drugs. These receptors came from a female donor with Graves disease.

The CDR3 protein is CSAQSKVVYGELFF. CDR3 nucleotides: TGCAGTGCCCAGAGTAAGGTGGTTTACGGGGAGCTGTTTTTT. The V and J genes are TRBV20-1 and TRBJ2-2; D is ambiguous. Germline CDR1 DFQATT, CDR2 SNEGSKA (reference sequence). V was shortened by 6 bases and J by 7 bases, with 18 bases between the two germline ends. The CDR3 covers 14 residues.

This clonotype has a handful of counts. The CDR3 DNA is TGCAGTGCTCAAGGGGGTAGAGGGACCGGGGAGCTGTTTTTT. Translation gives CSAQGGRGTGELFF. The rearrangement links TRBV20-1 to TRBJ2-2; possibly TRBD1 for D (6 bases). Germline V gene sequence: CDR1 DFQATT, CDR2 SNEGSKA (reference sequence). Trimming removed 5 bases from V and 5 bases from J, with 15 bases in between. The CDR3 runs 14 residues.

The chain carries TRBV9 and TRBJ2-1; 7 bases line up with TRBD2. CDR1 and CDR2 (germline): SGDLS, YYNGEE. This CDR3 has 15 amino acids. The ends lost 0 bases at V and 7 bases at J; junction bases unmatched: 7. The DNA for the CDR3 is TGTGCCAGCAGCGTAGGGGCTAGCGGCGCAAATGAGCAGTTCTTC. Its protein product is CASSVGASGANEQFF.

For this clonotype: A single base separates this from a much larger clone, so it may be a read error. The chain uses TRBV10-3 and TRBJ1-1, with 8 bases matching TRBD1. Germline V gene data show CDR1 as ENHRY and CDR2 as SYGVKD. J gave up 3 bases and V 0 bases, and 9 bases lay outside the gene matches. The CDR3 loop spans 17 amino acids. The CDR3 sequence: CAISESRTGWVDTEAFF. The CDR3 DNA is TGTGCCATCAGTGAGTCGAGGACAGGGTGGGTGGACACTGAAGCTTTCTTT.

This clonotype was seen more than once but under ten times. The rearrangement uses TRBV12-3 or TRBV12-4 and TRBJ1-3, with a possible D match to TRBD1 (6 bases). Trimming shortened V by 5 bases and J by 0 bases, and 14 bases separated the two germline ends. The CDR3 consists of 16 residues. CDR3 nucleotides: TGTGCCAGCAGTCTCGCCGGGACACGCTCTGGAAACACCATATATTTT. Its protein is CASSLAGTRSGNTIYF.

This chain joins TRBV7-9 and TRBJ1-2, with a possible D match to TRBD1 (5 bases). Germline lookup yields CDR1 SEHNR and CDR2 FQNEAQ (reference sequence). The CDR3 runs 15 residues. The V end lost 0 bases, the J end lost 4 bases, and 12 bases lay between the germline ends. The CDR3 nucleotides read TGTGCCAGCAGCTTAGCGCAGGCCGGGGCCTATGGCTACACCTTC. It encodes CASSLAQAGAYGYTF.

This clonotype showed up many times. This sequence joins TRBV4-2 and TRBJ2-1, with 7 bases identical to TRBD2. This CDR3 comprises 14 residues. Per germline, CDR1 LGHNA and CDR2 YNFKEQ. The V segment lost 7 bases and the J segment 3 bases; nucleotides outside the gene matches: 6. This CDR3 reads CASTPGGGYNEQFF. CDR3 nucleotides: TGTGCCAGCACGCCGGGAGGAGGCTACAATGAGCAGTTCTTC.

This clonotype was counted at least ten times. The chain combines TRBV7-8 with TRBJ2-5; D is ambiguous. The CDR3 covers 15 residues. Germline V gene sequence: CDR1 SGHVS, CDR2 FQNEAQ. V was clipped by 5 bases and J by 4 bases, with 17 bases between them. CDR3 region: CASSLPLGSLETQYF. The CDR3 bases are TGTGCCAGCAGCCTCCCTCTGGGCAGCTTAGAGACCCAGTACTTC.

This clonotype has just a few counts. A single base separates this from a much larger clone, so it may be a read error. V and J are TRBV6-2 or TRBV6-3 and TRBJ1-6, with D perhaps TRBD1 (6 bases). V was cut by 2 bases and J by 0 bases, with 20 bases left in between. The CDR3 consists of 20 residues. Germline CDR1 MNHEY, CDR2 SVGEGT. CDR3: CASSYVVEQGIRSYNSPLHF. CDR3 sequence (DNA): TGTGCCAGCAGTTACGTGGTGGAACAGGGAATCCGCTCCTATAATTCACCCCTCCACTTT.

The chain is built from TRBV10-3 and TRBJ1-1; 8 bases fit TRBD1. V dropped 10 bases and J dropped 1; count of bases not matched to a gene: 11. This CDR3 has 15 residues. CDR1 and CDR2 from the germline V gene are ENHRY and SYGVKD. This chain's CDR3 is CATLPEQGENTEAFF. The CDR3 DNA follows: TGTGCCACATTACCGGAACAGGGGGAGAACACTGAAGCTTTCTTT.

This clonotype was picked up a small number of times. The chain recombines TRBV6-2 or TRBV6-3 with TRBJ2-5, with TRBD1 matching 9 bases. The CDR3 runs 17 residues. Germline V CDR1 and CDR2: MNHEY, SVGEGT. J lost 4 bases, V lost 2 bases, and 11 bases had no gene match. CDR3: CASSYGPGTGSLETQYF. The CDR3 nucleotides are TGTGCCAGCAGTTACGGACCCGGGACAGGGAGTTTAGAGACCCAGTACTTC.

This clonotype was recorded at least ten times. The CDR3 here is CASSPDRLNEKLFF. The DNA for the CDR3 is TGTGCCAGCTCACCGGACAGGCTTAATGAAAAACTGTTTTTT. The chain recombines TRBV18 with TRBJ1-4, with 7 bases that match TRBD1. Trimming at V came to 3 bases and at J to 4 bases, leaving 2 bases not matched to a gene. The CDR3 consists of 14 residues. Germline V CDR1 and CDR2: KGHSH, LQKENI.

The sample holds a few counts of this clonotype. This chain uses TRBV20-1 with TRBJ2-3; 11 bases line up with TRBD2. The junction had 5 bases not matched to a gene; V was cut back by 0 bases and J by 3 bases. Looked up from germline, CDR1 is DFQATT and CDR2 is SNEGSKA (reference sequence). The CDR3 totals 16 residues. The CDR3 region is CSARDSGTSGTDTQYF. Written as DNA, the CDR3 is TGCAGTGCTAGAGATTCGGGGACTAGCGGAACAGATACGCAGTATTTT.

The rearrangement uses TRBV7-9 and TRBJ2-7; D ambiguous. Germline assignment: CDR1 SEHNR and CDR2 FQNEAQ (reference sequence). Trimming cost V 2 bases and J 3 bases, with 8 bases left between them. CDR3 length equals 13 residues. The CDR3 sequence: CASSLMENYEQYF. In DNA form, the CDR3 reads TGTGCCAGCAGCTTAATGGAAAACTACGAGCAGTACTTC.

The chain recombines TRBV20-1 with TRBJ2-5; no definite D call. CDR1 and CDR2 (germline): DFQATT, SNEGSKA (reference sequence). The CDR3 runs to 14 residues. The V gene lost 3 bases and the J gene lost 0 bases, with 11 bases spanning the gap. Written as DNA, the CDR3 is TGCAGTGCTAGTCTAGGCAGTCACCAAGAGACCCAGTACTTC. Its protein is CSASLGSHQETQYF.

This clonotype came up many times. V and J are TRBV7-2 and TRBJ1-1, with TRBD1 as a possible D gene (6 bases). This CDR3 is 13 amino acids long. The V end was cut by 3 bases, the J end by 5 bases, with 10 bases between. The V gene's germline CDR1 is SGHTA and CDR2 FQGNSA. The CDR3 sequence is CASSFGGGTEAFF. For the CDR3, the DNA is TGTGCCAGCAGCTTTGGAGGGGGAACTGAAGCTTTCTTT. Filled out from reference TRBV7-2 and TRBJ1-1, the complete variable domain reads GAGVSQSPSNKVTEKGKDVELRCDPISGHTALYWYRQSLGQGLEFLIYFQGNSAPDKSGLPSDRFSAERTGGSVSTLTIQRTQQEDSAVYLCASSFGGGTEAFFGQGTRLTVV.

In this sample, this clonotype turned up many times. The rearrangement links TRBV2 to TRBJ2-2; TRBD2 is a possible D gene (5 bases). Germline V lookup: CDR1 SNHLY, CDR2 FYNNEI. V lost 3 bases to trimming and J lost 3 bases, with 8 bases between them. This CDR3 contains 14 residues. The CDR3 bases are TGTGCCAGCAGTGATCCGGGGTACACCGGGGAGCTGTTTTTT. It is translated as CASSDPGYTGELFF.

A word on this clonotype: The likely explanation is a read error, given a far larger clone one base away. The V and J genes are TRBV7-2 and TRBJ1-2; D not certain. Germline CDR1 SGHTA, CDR2 FQGNSA. The CDR3 has 14 amino acids. Trimming stripped 6 bases from V and 3 bases from J, with 14 bases between. This CDR3 is CASSDPSGDYGYTF. CDR3 DNA sequence: TGTGCCAGCAGTGATCCTAGCGGAGACTATGGCTACACCTTC.

This chain's CDR3 is CASSQRDRAYEQYF. The CDR3 DNA reads as TGCGCCAGCAGCCAAAGGGACAGGGCATACGAGCAGTACTTC. The chain is built from TRBV5-1 and TRBJ2-7, with 9 bases aligning to TRBD1. Germline V gene data show CDR1 as SGHRS and CDR2 as YFSETQ. CDR3 length equals 14 residues. The V and J ends lost 4 bases and 4 bases, in that order; junction bases with no gene match: 6.

This clonotype was seen ten or more times. This chain uses TRBV7-8 with TRBJ1-1, with D possibly being TRBD1 (5 bases). Germline CDR1 reads SGHVS; CDR2 reads FQNEAQ. The V and J ends lost 1 base and 0 bases respectively, with 9 bases between them. The length of the CDR3 is 15 residues. The CDR3 sequence is CASSLGARVNTEAFF. CDR3 in DNA: TGTGCCAGCAGCTTAGGGGCCAGGGTGAACACTGAAGCTTTCTTT.

The V and J genes are TRBV30 and TRBJ2-2; D uncertain. The V end was cut by 0 bases, the J end by 1 base, with 9 bases between. This CDR3 comprises 15 residues. CDR1 and CDR2 (germline): GTSNPN, SVGIG (reference sequence). DNA for the CDR3: TGTGCCTGGAGTGTAGGGCACCTGAACACCGGGGAGCTGTTTTTT. Encoded protein: CAWSVGHLNTGELFF.

At least ten counts were recorded for this clonotype. This rearrangement joins TRBV2 to TRBJ2-7, with D unresolved. The CDR3 totals 14 residues. The V end was cut by 3 bases, the J end by 3 bases, with 12 bases between. Germline V lookup: CDR1 SNHLY, CDR2 FYNNEI. CDR3 in amino acids: CASSELDIYYEQYF. As DNA, the CDR3 is TGTGCCAGCAGTGAGTTAGATATTTACTACGAGCAGTACTTC. Variable domain in full (rest from reference TRBV2 and TRBJ2-7): EPEVTQTPSHQVTQMGQEVILRCVPISNHLYFYWYRQILGQKVEFLVSFYNNEISEKSEIFDDQFSVERPDGSNFTLKIRSTKLEDSAMYFCASSELDIYYEQYFGPGTRLTVT.

This clonotype was counted many times. The rearrangement uses TRBV11-2 and TRBJ2-7, with TRBD2 matching over 13 bases. There are 16 residues in the CDR3. Germline-derived CDR1 and CDR2 are SGHAT and FQNNGV. J was trimmed by 5 bases and V by 5 bases; bases with no gene match: 9. CDR3 nucleotide sequence: TGTGCCAGCAGCGAGCGACTAGCGGGAGGTTGGGACGAGCAGTACTTC. It encodes CASSERLAGGWDEQYF.

The chain combines TRBV6-2 or TRBV6-3 with TRBJ1-5; no definite D call. This CDR3 has 15 residues. Germline CDR1 reads MNHEY; CDR2 reads SVGEGT. V was trimmed by 2 bases and J by 5 bases, leaving 13 bases between them. CDR3 in DNA: TGTGCCAGCAGTTACCCCGACAAAAAGTATCAGCCCCAGCATTTT. Protein sequence: CASSYPDKKYQPQHF.

The V gene is TRBV6-5, the J gene TRBJ2-1; TRBD2 matches 9 bases. The CDR3 consists of 19 residues. Germline V gene data show CDR1 as MNHEY and CDR2 as SVGAGI. Trimming removed 0 bases from V and 5 bases from J; junction bases left unmatched: 14. CDR3 bases: TGTGCCAGCAGTTACTCGGGTTTGAGTAGCGGGGGCGCAGACAATGAGCAGTTCTTC. As protein: CASSYSGLSSGGADNEQFF.

The chain links TRBV24-1 to TRBJ2-5; 8 bases line up with TRBD1. The CDR3 loop spans 15 amino acids. Trimming cost V 5 bases and J 5 bases; bases outside gene matches: 9. Germline assignment: CDR1 KGHDR and CDR2 SFDVKD. The CDR3 coding sequence is TGTGCCACCAGTGTGGGCAGGGGGCTTTTGGAGACCCAGTACTTC. The encoded protein is CATSVGRGLLETQYF.

This clonotype was detected only a few times. The V and J genes are TRBV19 and TRBJ1-6; D remains ambiguous. CDR3 length: 13 amino acids. Per germline, CDR1 LNHDA and CDR2 SQIVND (reference sequence). V was cut by 2 bases and J by 7 bases, with 6 bases left in between. CDR3 sequence: CASSIWENSPLHF. CDR3 in DNA: TGTGCCAGTAGTATATGGGAAAATTCACCCCTCCACTTT.

Ten or more counts support this clonotype. This rearrangement joins TRBV3-1 to TRBJ1-4; possible D gene TRBD1, 6 bases. CDR3 length equals 14 residues. Germline V gene lookup returns CDR1 LGHDT and CDR2 YNNKEL (reference sequence). Trimming pared 0 bases from V and 7 bases from J, leaving 9 bases between. CDR3 DNA: TGTGCCAGCAGCCAAGATCTCAGGGGTGAAAAACTGTTTTTT. Amino acid sequence: CASSQDLRGEKLFF.